The rows below give T cell receptor beta chains drawn from one sample of a study of control samples from healthy donors and cancer patients. Profiling relied on immunoSEQ multiplex PCR, and the TCRdb table lists in-frame clones only, not all of them. This table holds tens of thousands of clones, approximately 87% found once. Input material: PBMCs. These receptors were taken from a woman between 50 and 59 years old with head and neck cancer. Each CDR3 is given with its conserved first and last residue. A D gene is named only where the DNA matches it firmly. Size values are once, few and many counts, or a class for expanded clones, and some rows have none.

j_call v_call clone_size cdr3_length d_call cdr3_nt cdr3_aa
TRBJ1-1 TRBV2 . 13 . TGTGCCAGCAGTGACAATAGGAACACTGAAGCTTTCTTT CASSDNRNTEAFF
TRBJ2-2 TRBV11-3 . 14 . TGTGCCAGCAGCTTAGAACGCAACACCGGGGAGCTGTTTTTT CASSLERNTGELFF
TRBJ2-3 TRBV6-5 few 15 TRBD1 TGTGCCAGCAGTTACGGACAGGGGGCCACAGATACGCAGTATTTT CASSYGQGATDTQYF
TRBJ1-5 TRBV28 once 14 . TGTGCCAGCAGTTTAGTGGGGACTCGTCAGCCCCAGCATTTT CASSLVGTRQPQHF
TRBJ2-7 TRBV12-3/TRBV12-4 . 11 . TGTGCCACCAGTCAAGGGTACGAGCAGTACTTC CATSQGYEQYF
TRBJ1-1 TRBV27 . 17 TRBD1 TGTGCCAGCAGTTCGCTCACCGGGACAGGGTCGAACACTGAAGCTTTCTTT CASSSLTGTGSNTEAFF
TRBJ2-3 TRBV5-4 . 13 . TGTGCCAGCAGCTCGGGGGGCACAGATACGCAGTATTTT CASSSGGTDTQYF
TRBJ1-2 TRBV20-1 . 14 . TGCAGTGCTAGTTTGGCAGGGGTGTCTTCTGGCTACACCTTC CSASLAGVSSGYTF
TRBJ1-5 TRBV20-1 . 14 . TGCAGTGCTAGTACAGGATTTAGCAATCAGCCCCAGCATTTT CSASTGFSNQPQHF
TRBJ1-1 TRBV9 . 14 TRBD1 TGTGCCAGCAGCGAACAGGGGGCCGGGACTGAAGCTTTCTTT CASSEQGAGTEAFF
TRBJ1-2 TRBV7-6 . 16 . TGTGCCAGCAGCTTGGAGGGGACCGAGCCCTTGGGTGGCTACACCTTC CASSLEGTEPLGGYTF
TRBJ2-2 TRBV4-2 . 17 . TGTGCCAGCAGCCAACAGGGTTCTAGCCTTAACACCGGGGAGCTGTTTTTT CASSQQGSSLNTGELFF
TRBJ1-2 TRBV5-5 . 18 . TGTGCCAGCAGCTCGGGCTTGTTAGTTGGTGTGAACTCGCGTGGCTACACCTTC CASSSGLLVGVNSRGYTF
TRBJ1-5 TRBV28 . 14 . TGTGCCTCGGGGGGCCACAAGATCAATCAGCCCCAGCATTTT CASGGHKINQPQHF
TRBJ2-7 TRBV5-4 few 13 TRBD1 TGTGCCAGCAGTTTGACAGGGAAAGGCGAGCAGTACTTC CASSLTGKGEQYF
TRBJ2-1 TRBV6-6 . 16 . TGTGCCAGCAGTCTCCGGATAGGGAGCTCCTACAATGAGCAGTTCTTC CASSLRIGSSYNEQFF
TRBJ1-1 TRBV19 . 14 . TGTGCCAGTAGTATAGGCCGGGTGAACACTGAAGCTTTCTTT CASSIGRVNTEAFF
TRBJ2-7 TRBV28 . 14 . TGTGCCAGCAGTTTTGGGCCCGGAACAGGCGAGCAGTACTTC CASSFGPGTGEQYF